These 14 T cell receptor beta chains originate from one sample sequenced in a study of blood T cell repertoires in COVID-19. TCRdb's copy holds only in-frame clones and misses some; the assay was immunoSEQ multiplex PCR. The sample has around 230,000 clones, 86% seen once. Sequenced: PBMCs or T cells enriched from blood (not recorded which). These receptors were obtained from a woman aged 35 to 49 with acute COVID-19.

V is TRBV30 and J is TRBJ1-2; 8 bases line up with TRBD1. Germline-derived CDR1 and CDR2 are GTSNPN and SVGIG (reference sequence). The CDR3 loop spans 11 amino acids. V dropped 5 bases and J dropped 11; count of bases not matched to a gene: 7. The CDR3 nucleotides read TGTGCCTGGGGGGGCCAGGGGGCATACACCTTC. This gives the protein CAWGGQGAYTF.

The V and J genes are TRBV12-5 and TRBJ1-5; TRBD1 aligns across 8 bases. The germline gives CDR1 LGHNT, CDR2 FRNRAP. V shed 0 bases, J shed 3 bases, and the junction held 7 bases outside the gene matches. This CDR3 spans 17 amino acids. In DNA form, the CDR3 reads TGTGCTAGTGGTTTGGTCCTGACAGGGGTTATCAATCAGCCCCAGCATTTT. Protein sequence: CASGLVLTGVINQPQHF.

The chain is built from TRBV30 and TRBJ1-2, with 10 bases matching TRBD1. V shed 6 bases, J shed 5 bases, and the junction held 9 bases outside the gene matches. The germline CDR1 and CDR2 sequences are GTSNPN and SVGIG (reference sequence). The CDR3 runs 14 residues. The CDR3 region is CACSRTGGGYGYTF. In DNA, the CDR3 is TGTGCCTGCTCGAGGACAGGGGGAGGGTATGGCTACACCTTC.

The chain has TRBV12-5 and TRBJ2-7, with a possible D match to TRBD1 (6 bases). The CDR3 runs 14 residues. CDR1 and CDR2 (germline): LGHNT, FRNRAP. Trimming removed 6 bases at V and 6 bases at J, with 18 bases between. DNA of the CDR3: TGTGCTAGTGGCTTAGGGGGAAATTTGATCGAGCAGTACTTC. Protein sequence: CASGLGGNLIEQYF.

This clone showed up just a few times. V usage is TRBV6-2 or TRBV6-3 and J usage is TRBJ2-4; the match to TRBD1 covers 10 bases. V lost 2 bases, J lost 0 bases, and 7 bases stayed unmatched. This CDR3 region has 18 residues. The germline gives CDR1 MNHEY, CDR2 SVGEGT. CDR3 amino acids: CASSYGDRGALAKNIQYF. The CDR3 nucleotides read TGTGCCAGCAGTTACGGGGACAGGGGAGCCCTAGCCAAAAACATTCAGTACTTC.

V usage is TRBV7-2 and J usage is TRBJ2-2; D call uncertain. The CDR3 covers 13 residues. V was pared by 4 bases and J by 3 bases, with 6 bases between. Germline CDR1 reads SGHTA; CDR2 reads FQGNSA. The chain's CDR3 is CASSSGYTGELFF. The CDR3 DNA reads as TGTGCCAGCAGCTCCGGGTACACCGGGGAGCTGTTTTTT.

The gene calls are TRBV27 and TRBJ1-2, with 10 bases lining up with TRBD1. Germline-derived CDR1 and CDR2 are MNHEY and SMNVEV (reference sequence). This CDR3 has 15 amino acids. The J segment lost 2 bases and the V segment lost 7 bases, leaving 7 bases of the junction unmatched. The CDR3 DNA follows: TGTGCCAGCACCCCGGGGGGACAGGGGAACTATGGCTACACCTTC. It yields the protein CASTPGGQGNYGYTF.

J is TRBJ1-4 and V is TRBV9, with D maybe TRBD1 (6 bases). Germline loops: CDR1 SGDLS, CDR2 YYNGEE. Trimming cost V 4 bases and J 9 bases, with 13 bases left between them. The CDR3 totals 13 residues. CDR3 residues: CASSPSTGKKLFF. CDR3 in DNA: TGTGCCAGCAGCCCATCCACAGGGAAAAAACTGTTTTTT. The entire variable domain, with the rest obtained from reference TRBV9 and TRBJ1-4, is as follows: DSGVTQTPKHLITATGQRVTLRCSPRSGDLSVYWYQQSLDQGLQFLIQYYNGEERAKGNILERFSAQQFPDLHSELNLSSLELGDSALYFCASSPSTGKKLFFGSGTQLSVL.

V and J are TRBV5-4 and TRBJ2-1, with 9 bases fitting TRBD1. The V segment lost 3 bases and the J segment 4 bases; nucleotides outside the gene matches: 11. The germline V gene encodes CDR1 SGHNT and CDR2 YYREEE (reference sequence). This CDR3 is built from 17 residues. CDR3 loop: CASSSFADRGAYNEQFF. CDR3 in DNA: TGTGCCAGCAGCTCCTTCGCCGACAGGGGGGCTTACAATGAGCAGTTCTTC.

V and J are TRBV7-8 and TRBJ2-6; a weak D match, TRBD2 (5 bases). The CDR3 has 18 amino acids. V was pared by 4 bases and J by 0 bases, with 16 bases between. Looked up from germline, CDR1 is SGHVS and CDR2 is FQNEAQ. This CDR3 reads CASSSKRVPVSGANVLTF. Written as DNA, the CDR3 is TGTGCCAGCAGCTCCAAGAGGGTTCCAGTCTCTGGGGCCAACGTCCTGACTTTC.

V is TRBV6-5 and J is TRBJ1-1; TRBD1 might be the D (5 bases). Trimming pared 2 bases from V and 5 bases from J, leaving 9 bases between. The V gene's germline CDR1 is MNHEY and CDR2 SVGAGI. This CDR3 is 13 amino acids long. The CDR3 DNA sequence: TGTGCCAGCAGTTACAAGGGGAGGACTGAAGCTTTCTTT. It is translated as CASSYKGRTEAFF.

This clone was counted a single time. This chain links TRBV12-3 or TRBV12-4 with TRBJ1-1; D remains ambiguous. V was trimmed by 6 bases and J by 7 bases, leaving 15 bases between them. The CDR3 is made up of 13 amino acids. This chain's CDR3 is CASRGVAVGEAFF. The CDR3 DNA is TGTGCCAGCAGGGGCGTAGCGGTGGGTGAAGCTTTCTTT.

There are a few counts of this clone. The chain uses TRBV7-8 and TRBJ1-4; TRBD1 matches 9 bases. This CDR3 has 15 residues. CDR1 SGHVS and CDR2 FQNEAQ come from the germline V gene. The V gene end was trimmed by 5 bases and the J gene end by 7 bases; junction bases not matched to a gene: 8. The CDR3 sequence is CASSDRGAGTEKLFF. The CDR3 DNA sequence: TGTGCCAGCAGCGACAGGGGGGCGGGCACTGAAAAACTGTTTTTT.

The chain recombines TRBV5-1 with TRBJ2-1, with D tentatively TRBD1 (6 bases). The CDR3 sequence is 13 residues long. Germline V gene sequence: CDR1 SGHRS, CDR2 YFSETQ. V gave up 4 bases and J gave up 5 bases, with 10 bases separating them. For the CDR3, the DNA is TGCGCCAGCAGCGGGGGCTCGCACAATGAGCAGTTCTTC. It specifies CASSGGSHNEQFF. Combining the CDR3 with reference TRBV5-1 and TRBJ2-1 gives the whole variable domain KAGVTQTPRYLIKTRGQQVTLSCSPISGHRSVSWYQQTPGQGLQFLFEYFSETQRNKGNFPGRFSGRQFSNSRSEMNVSTLELGDSALYLCASSGGSHNEQFFGPGTRLTVL.